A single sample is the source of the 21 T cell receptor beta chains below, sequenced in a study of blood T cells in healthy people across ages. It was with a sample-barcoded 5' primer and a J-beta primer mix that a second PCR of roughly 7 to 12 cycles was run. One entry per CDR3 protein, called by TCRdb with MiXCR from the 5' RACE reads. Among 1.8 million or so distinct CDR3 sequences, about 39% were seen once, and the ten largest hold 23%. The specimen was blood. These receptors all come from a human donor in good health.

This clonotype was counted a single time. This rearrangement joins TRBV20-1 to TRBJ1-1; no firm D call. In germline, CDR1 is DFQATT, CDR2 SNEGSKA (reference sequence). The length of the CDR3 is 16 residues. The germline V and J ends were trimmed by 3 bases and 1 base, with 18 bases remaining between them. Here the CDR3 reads CSASRGKRKQNTEAFF. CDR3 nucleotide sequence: TGCAGTGCTAGCCGTGGGAAGAGGAAACAGAACACTGAAGCTTTCTTT.

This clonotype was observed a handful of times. In DNA, the CDR3 is TGCGCCAGCAGCTCAGGGACTAGCGGTATTAATGAGCAGTTCTTC. Its translation: CASSSGTSGINEQFF. This rearrangement joins TRBV5-1 to TRBJ2-1; 11 bases are shared with TRBD2. With V trimmed by 3 bases and J by 7 bases, 6 bases remained unmatched. The V gene's germline CDR1 is SGHRS and CDR2 YFSETQ. CDR3 length equals 15 residues.

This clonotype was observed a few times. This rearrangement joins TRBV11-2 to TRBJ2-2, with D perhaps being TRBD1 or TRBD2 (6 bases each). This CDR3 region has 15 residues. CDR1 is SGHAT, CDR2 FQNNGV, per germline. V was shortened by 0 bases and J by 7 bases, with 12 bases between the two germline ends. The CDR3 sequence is CASSLDSGAGGELFF. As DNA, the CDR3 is TGTGCCAGCAGCTTAGATTCGGGGGCCGGCGGGGAGCTGTTTTTT.

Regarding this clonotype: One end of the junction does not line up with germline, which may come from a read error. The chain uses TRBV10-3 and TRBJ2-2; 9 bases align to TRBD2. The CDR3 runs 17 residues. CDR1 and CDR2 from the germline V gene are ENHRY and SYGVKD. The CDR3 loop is CAISGGTSSRYTGERFF. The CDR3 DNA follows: TGTGCCATCAGTGGGGGGACTAGCTCGCGATACACCGGGGAGCGGTTTTTT.

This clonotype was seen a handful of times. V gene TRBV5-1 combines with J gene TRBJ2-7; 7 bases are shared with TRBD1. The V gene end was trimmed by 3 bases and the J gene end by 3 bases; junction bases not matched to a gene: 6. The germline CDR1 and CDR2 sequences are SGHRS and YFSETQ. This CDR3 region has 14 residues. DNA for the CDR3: TGCGCCAGCAGCTCCTTGACAGGGATCTACGAGCAGTACTTC. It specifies CASSSLTGIYEQYF.

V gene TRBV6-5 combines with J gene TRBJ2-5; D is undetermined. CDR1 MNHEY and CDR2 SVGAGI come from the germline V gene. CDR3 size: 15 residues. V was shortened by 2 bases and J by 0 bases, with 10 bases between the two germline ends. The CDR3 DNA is TGTGCCAGCAGTTACACGGAGACGTACCAAGAGACCCAGTACTTC. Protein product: CASSYTETYQETQYF.

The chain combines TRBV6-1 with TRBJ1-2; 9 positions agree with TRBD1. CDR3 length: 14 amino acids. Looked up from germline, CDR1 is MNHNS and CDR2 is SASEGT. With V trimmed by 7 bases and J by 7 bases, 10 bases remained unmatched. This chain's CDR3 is CASNPGTGICGYTF. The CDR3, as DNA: TGTGCCAGCAACCCCGGGACAGGGATCTGTGGCTACACCTTC.

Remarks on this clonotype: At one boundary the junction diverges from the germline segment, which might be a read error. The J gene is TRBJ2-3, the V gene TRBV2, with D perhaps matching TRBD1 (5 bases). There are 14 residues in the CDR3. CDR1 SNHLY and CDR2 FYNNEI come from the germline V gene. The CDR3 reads CASSDTGVADTQYF. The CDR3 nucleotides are TGCGCCAGCAGTGACACAGGTGTTGCAGATACGCAGTATTTT. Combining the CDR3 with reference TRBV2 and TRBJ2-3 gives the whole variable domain EPEVTQTPSHQVTQMGQEVILRCVPISNHLYFYWYRQILGQKVEFLVSFYNNEISEKSEIFDDQFSVERPDGSNFTLKIRSTKLEDSAMYFCASSDTGVADTQYFGPGTRLTVL.

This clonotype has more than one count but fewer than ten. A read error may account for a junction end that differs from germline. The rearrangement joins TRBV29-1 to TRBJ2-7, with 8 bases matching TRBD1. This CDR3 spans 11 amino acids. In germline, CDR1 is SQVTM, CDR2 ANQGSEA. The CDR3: CSFDRGHEQYF. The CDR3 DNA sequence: TGCAGCTTTGACAGGGGCCACGAGCAGTACTTC.

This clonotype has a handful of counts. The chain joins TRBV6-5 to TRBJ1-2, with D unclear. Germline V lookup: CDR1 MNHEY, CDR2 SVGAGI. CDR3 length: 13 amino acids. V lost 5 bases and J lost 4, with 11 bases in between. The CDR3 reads CASSEEILYGYTF. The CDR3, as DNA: TGTGCCAGCAGTGAAGAGATACTCTATGGCTACACCTTC.

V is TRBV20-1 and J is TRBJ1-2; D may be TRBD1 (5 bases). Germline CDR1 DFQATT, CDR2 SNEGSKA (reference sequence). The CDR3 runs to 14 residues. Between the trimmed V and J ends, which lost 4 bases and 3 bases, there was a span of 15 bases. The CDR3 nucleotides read TGCAGTGCTACAGGGCTAGATTTGTACTATGGCTACACCTTC. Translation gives CSATGLDLYYGYTF.

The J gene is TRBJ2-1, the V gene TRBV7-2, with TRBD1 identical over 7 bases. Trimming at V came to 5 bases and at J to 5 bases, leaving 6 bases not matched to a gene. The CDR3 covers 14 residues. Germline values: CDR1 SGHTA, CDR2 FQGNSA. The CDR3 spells CASSQQGINNEQFF. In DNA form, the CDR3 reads TGTGCCAGCAGCCAACAGGGGATCAACAATGAGCAGTTCTTC.

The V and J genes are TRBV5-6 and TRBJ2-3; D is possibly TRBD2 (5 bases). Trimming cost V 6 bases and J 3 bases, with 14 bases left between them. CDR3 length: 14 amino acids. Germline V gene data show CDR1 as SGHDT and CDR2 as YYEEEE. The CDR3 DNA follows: TGTGCCAGCACGATGGGCAGGAGGACAGATACGCAGTATTTT. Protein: CASTMGRRTDTQYF.

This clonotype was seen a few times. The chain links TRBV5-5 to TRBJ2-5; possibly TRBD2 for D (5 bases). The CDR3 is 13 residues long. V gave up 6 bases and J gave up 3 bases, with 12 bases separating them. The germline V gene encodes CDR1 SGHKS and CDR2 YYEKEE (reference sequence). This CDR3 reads CASTGSGEETQYF. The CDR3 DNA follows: TGTGCCAGCACGGGGAGTGGGGAAGAGACCCAGTACTTC.

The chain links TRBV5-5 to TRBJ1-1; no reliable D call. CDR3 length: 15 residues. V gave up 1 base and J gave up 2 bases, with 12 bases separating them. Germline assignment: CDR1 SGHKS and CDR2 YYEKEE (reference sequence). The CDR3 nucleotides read TGTGCCAGCAGCTTGCGGCCAGCACTTAACACTGAAGCTTTCTTT. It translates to CASSLRPALNTEAFF. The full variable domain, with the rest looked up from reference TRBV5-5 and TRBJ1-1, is DAGVTQSPTHLIKTRGQQVTLRCSPISGHKSVSWYQQVLGQGPQFIFQYYEKEERGRGNFPDRFSARQFPNYSSELNVNALLLGDSALYLCASSLRPALNTEAFFGQGTRLTVV.

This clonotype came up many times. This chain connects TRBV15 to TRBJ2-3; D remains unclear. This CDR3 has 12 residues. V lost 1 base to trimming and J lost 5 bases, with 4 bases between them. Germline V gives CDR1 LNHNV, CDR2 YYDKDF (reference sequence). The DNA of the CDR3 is TGTGCCACCAGCAGAGTTGTAGATACGCAGTATTTT. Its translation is CATSRVVDTQYF.

The DNA for the CDR3 is TGTGCCAGCAGCCCGAACAGGGACAATCAGCCCCAGCATTTT. Its protein is CASSPNRDNQPQHF. The chain couples TRBV3-1 to TRBJ1-5; D perhaps matches TRBD1 (6 bases). The CDR3 has 14 amino acids. CDR1 is LGHDT, CDR2 YNNKEL, per germline (reference sequence). Trimming removed 4 bases at V and 3 bases at J, with 10 bases between. Based on the CDR3 plus reference TRBV3-1 and TRBJ1-5, the full variable domain is DTAVSQTPKYLVTQMGNDKSIKCEQNLGHDTMYWYKQDSKKFLKIMFSYNNKELIINETVPNRFSPKSPDKAHLNLHINSLELGDSAVYFCASSPNRDNQPQHFGDGTRLSIL.

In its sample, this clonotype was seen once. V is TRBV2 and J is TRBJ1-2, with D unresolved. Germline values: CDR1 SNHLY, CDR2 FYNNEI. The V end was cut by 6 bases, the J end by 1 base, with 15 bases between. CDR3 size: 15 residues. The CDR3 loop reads CASREYREVNYGYTF. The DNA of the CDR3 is TGTGCCAGCAGGGAATACAGAGAAGTTAACTATGGCTACACCTTC.

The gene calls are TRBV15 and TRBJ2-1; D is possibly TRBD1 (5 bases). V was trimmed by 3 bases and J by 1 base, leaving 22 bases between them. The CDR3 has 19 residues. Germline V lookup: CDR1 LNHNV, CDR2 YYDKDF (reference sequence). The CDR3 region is CATSSGWGRRSDSYNEQFF. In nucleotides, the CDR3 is TGTGCCACCAGCAGCGGCTGGGGCAGGCGGTCGGATTCCTACAATGAGCAGTTCTTC.

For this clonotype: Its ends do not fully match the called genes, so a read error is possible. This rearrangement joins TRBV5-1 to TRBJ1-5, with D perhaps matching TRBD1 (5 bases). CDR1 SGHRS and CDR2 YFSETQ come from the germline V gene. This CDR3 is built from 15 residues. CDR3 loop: CASSPGQNSDQPQHF. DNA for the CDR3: TGCGCCAGCAGCCCAGGACAAAATAGCGATCAGCCCCAGCATTTT.

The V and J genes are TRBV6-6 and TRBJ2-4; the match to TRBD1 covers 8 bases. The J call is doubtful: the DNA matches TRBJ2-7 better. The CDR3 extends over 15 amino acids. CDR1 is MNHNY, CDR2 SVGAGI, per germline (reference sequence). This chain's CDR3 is CASRAQGAGDYEQYF. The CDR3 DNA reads TGTGCCAGCAGAGCCCAGGGGGCAGGAGACTACGAGCAGTACTTC.